This T cell receptor (beta chain) stems from a study of blood T cell repertoires in COVID-19 (dated by TCRdb to about 2020). Concerning the study at large: Collaborator samples came from the United States, Italy and Spain and covered acute and convalescent phases of COVID-19. The material from the prospective study consisted of cDNA or gDNA derived from T cells, B-cell-depleted T cells, or PBMCs. Subjects who had been exposed to COVID-19, were actively infected with it, or had recovered from it provided the deeply sampled blood TCRbeta repertoires that made up the dataset. A freely available public database, intended as a resource for researchers studying the immune response to SARS-CoV-2, is where the repertoires were released. Samples were obtained from the ongoing ImmuneRACE study (first 160 participants) and from over 1,000 subjects provided by 6 global collaborators. A de-identified subject ID, COVID-19 status, age in years and sex were almost always included in the sample metadata. Where HLA class I and class II types were available, the types were taken from metadata supplied by the sample provider, not from assay-based typing. Broader findings and caveats from the paper: The quantity of clinical and demographic metadata differed by source and by participant and was supplied without curation.

The immunoSEQ Assay, a bias-controlled multiplex PCR, was used to amplify TCRbeta CDR3 regions from genomic DNA. For the original study's pipeline: The number of nucleated cells in each sample was estimated from the amplification of reference gene primers within the assay. To quantify the absolute abundance of each unique TCRbeta CDR3 rearrangement, sequence reads were collapsed and filtered. For each sample, productive Simpson clonality was calculated by taking the square root of Simpson's diversity index across productive rearrangements. The source is immuneACCESS, and TCRdb retained only in-frame sequences with V and J called. Part of the clones is not carried over; for the studies checked, unresolved V genes explain less than half of this, and the remainder is unexplained. The V and J calls and clone size come from that table; D and trimming were worked out from the DNA. The sample profile shows about 80,000 clones; less than 85% of them were found once. 15% to 20% of the sample lies in the top ten.

Each collaborating institution followed its own protocols to collect whole blood in K2EDTA tubes. For TCRbeta analysis, collaborators shipped samples as frozen whole blood, isolated PBMCs, or DNA extracted from either of those sample types. Details on this clone: This clone's antigen is unknown. Within one base of it there is no much larger clone, and no base qualities were kept.

The CDR3 goes from the cysteine to the phenylalanine over 17 residues. The CDR3 DNA has 51 bases and is translated from base 1. V is cut back by 6 bases and J by 7 bases, with 18 bases in the junction unmatched. Per the germline V gene, MGHRA is the CDR1 and YSYEKL is the CDR2. This TCR was recovered from a man aged 65 to 85 with active or convalescent COVID-19. Source material: peripheral blood. The rearrangement combines TRBV4-1 with TRBJ1-5; TRBD1 aligns with 7 central bases. For the CDR3, the sequence is CASSPRVDAVTGQPQHF. The DNA sequence is TGCGCCAGCAGTCCAAGAGTGGACGCAGTGACAGGGCAGCCCCAGCATTTT.